This T cell receptor (beta chain) was identified during a study of spatial heterogeneity in lung cancer. Study summary: There were, on average, more than 8.5 raw-read appearances for each unique TCR and UMI combination. Notes on the study in general: Tumoral mutation counts were tracked by counts of expanded intratumoral alpha and beta TCRs.

Time point denoted: sample taken at primary tumor resection. The donors, 72 patients with untreated early-stage non-small cell lung cancer, provided the samples. Frozen PBMC, nontumor lung or tumor provided whole RNA, which was sequenced unsorted. About this clonotype itself: Its antigen is unidentified.

Per germline, CDR1 MNHEY and CDR2 SVGAGI. V lost 6 bases and J lost 0; bases outside the gene matches: 8. This CDR3 spans 16 amino acids. Each CDR3 protein gets one entry after TCRdb re-called the 5' RACE reads with MiXCR. Counted here are over 550 distinct CDR3 sequences, around 33% occurring once; the ten biggest clones make up 20% to 25%. The receptor comes from a male donor with early-stage non-small cell lung cancer. The chain joins TRBV6-5 to TRBJ2-3; TRBD2 matches 8 bases. Here the sequenced sample was lung tumor tissue, taken at surgery. The CDR3 DNA is TGTGCCAGCAGAGACCGGGGGGGGCCTAGCACAGATACGCAGTATTTT. Translated, it gives CASRDRGGPSTDTQYF.